Included here is one T cell receptor beta chain sequence, with context. In the same sample, other DNA sequences code for this CDR3. The data originate from a study of blood T cell repertoires in COVID-19. The CDR3 spans 13 residues. J lost 5 bases, V lost 5 bases, and 5 bases had no gene match. Germline V lookup: CDR1 MNHEY, CDR2 SMNVEV (reference sequence). Using immunoSEQ multiplex PCR, the repertoire was profiled, and TCRdb retains in-frame clones only, with some absent. The sample includes a few hundred thousand clones, 80% to 85% of them seen just once. Sequencing was carried out using peripheral blood. The chain carries TRBV27 and TRBJ1-1; 7 nucleotides align to TRBD1. The sequence was collected from a woman in her fifties or sixties who had recovered from COVID-19. CDR3 DNA: TGTGCCAGCAGTGAACAGGGGAGGACTGAAGCTTTCTTT. Translated: CASSEQGRTEAFF.